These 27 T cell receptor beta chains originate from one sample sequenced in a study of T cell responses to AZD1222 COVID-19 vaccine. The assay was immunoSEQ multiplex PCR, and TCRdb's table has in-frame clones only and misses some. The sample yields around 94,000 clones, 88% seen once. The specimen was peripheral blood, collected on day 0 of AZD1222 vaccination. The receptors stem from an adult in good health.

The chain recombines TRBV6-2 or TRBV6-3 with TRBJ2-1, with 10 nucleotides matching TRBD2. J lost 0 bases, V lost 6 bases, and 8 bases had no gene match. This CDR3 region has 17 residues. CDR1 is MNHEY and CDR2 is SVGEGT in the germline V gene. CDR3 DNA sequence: TGTGCCAGCAGCCTAGGACTAGCGGATATCTCCTACAATGAGCAGTTCTTC. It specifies CASSLGLADISYNEQFF.

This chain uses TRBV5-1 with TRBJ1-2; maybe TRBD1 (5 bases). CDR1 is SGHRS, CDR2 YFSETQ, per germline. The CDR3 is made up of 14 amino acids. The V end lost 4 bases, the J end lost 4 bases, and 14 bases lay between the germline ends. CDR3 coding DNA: TGCGCCAGCAGCGGGGACGGTGTACTCTATGGCTACACCTTC. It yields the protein CASSGDGVLYGYTF. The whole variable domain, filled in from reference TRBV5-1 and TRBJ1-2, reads KAGVTQTPRYLIKTRGQQVTLSCSPISGHRSVSWYQQTPGQGLQFLFEYFSETQRNKGNFPGRFSGRQFSNSRSEMNVSTLELGDSALYLCASSGDGVLYGYTFGSGTRLTVV.

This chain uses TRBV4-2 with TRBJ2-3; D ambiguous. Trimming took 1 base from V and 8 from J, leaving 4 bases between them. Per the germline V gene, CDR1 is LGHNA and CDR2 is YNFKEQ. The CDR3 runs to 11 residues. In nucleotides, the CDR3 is TGTGCCAGCAGCCAAGGTGGTACGCAGTATTTT. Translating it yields CASSQGGTQYF.

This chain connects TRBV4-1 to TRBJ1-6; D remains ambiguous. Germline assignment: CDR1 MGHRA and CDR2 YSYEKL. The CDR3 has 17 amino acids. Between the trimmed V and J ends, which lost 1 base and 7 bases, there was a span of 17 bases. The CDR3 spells CASSQVFPPDQNSPLHF. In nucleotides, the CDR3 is TGCGCCAGCAGCCAAGTATTCCCCCCGGACCAAAATTCACCCCTCCACTTT.

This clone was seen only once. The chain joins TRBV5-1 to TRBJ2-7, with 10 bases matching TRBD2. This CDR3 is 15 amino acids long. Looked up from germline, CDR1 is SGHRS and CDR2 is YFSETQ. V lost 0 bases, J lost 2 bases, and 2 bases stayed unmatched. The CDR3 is CASSLVAGGAYEQYF. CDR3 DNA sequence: TGCGCCAGCAGCTTGGTAGCGGGGGGCGCCTACGAGCAGTACTTC.

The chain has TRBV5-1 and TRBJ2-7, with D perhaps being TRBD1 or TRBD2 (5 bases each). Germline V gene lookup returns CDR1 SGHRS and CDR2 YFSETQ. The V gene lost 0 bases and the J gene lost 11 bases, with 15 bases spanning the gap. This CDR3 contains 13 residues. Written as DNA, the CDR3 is TGCGCCAGCAGCTTGGAGCAGGGAGCCTTCGAGTACTTC. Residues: CASSLEQGAFEYF.

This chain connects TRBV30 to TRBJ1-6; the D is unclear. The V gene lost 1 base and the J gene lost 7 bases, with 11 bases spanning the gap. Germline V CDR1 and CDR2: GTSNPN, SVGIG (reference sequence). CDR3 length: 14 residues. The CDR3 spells CAWSGDTDNSPLHF. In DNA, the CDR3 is TGTGCCTGGAGTGGAGACACCGACAATTCACCCCTCCACTTT.

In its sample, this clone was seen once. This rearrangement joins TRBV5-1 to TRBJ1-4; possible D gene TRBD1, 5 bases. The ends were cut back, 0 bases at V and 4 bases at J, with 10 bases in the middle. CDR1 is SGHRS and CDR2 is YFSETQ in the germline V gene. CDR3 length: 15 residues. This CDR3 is CASSLGAGINEKLFF. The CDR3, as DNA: TGCGCCAGCAGCTTGGGTGCAGGGATTAATGAAAAACTGTTTTTT.

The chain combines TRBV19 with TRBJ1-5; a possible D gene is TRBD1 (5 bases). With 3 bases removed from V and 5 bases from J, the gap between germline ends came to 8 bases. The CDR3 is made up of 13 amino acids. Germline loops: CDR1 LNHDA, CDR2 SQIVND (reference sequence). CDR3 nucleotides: TGTGCCAGTAGTATGTTCAGGGATCAGCCCCAGCATTTT. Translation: CASSMFRDQPQHF.

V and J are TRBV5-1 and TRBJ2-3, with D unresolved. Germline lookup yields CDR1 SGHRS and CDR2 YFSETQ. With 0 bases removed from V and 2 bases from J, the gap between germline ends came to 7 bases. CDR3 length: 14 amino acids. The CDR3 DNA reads TGCGCCAGCAGCTTGGGGCCTTTCACAGATACGCAGTATTTT. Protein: CASSLGPFTDTQYF.

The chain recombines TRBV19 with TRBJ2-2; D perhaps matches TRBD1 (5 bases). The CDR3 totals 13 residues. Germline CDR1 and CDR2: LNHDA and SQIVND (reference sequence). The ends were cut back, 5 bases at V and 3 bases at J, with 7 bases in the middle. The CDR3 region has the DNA TGTGCCAGTAGTGACAGAGACACCGGGGAGCTGTTTTTT. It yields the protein CASSDRDTGELFF.

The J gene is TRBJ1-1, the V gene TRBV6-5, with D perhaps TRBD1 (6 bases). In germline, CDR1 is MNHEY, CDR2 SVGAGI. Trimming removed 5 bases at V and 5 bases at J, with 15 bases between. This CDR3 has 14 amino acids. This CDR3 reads CASSPIGRGTEAFF. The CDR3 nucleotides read TGTGCCAGCAGTCCGATAGGTAGGGGGACTGAAGCTTTCTTT.

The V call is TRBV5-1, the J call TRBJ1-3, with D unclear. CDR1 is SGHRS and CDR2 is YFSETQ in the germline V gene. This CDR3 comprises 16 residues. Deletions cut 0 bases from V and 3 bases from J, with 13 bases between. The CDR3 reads CASSLATWGGGNTIYF. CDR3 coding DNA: TGCGCCAGCAGCTTGGCAACATGGGGTGGTGGAAACACCATATATTTT.

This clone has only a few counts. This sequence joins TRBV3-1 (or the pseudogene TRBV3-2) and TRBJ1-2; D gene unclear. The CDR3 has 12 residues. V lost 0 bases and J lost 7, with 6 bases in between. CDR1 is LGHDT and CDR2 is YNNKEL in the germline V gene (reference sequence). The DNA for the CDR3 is TGTGCCAGCAGCCAAGAGGTCCTTGGCTACACCTTC. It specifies CASSQEVLGYTF.

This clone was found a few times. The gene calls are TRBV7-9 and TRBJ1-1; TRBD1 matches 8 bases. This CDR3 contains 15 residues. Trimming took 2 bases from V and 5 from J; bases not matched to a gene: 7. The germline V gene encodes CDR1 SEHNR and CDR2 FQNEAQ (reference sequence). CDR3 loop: CASSLQGAEGTEAFF. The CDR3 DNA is TGTGCCAGCAGCTTACAGGGGGCCGAAGGGACTGAAGCTTTCTTT.

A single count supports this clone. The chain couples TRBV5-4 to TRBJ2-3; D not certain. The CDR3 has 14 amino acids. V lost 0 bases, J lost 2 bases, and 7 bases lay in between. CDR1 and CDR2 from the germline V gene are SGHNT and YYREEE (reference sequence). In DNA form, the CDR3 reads TGTGCCAGCAGCTTGGGCCTCTCCACAGATACGCAGTATTTT. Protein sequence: CASSLGLSTDTQYF.

The CDR3 DNA sequence: TGCGCCAGCAGCTTCCGAAGACAGGGGTCGACTGAAGCTTTCTTT. This sequence encodes CASSFRRQGSTEAFF. The rearrangement uses TRBV5-1 and TRBJ1-1; 8 nucleotides match TRBD1. V trimming: 2 bases; J trimming: 5 bases; junction bases outside the gene matches: 8. This CDR3 is built from 15 residues. The germline V gene has CDR1 SGHRS and CDR2 YFSETQ.

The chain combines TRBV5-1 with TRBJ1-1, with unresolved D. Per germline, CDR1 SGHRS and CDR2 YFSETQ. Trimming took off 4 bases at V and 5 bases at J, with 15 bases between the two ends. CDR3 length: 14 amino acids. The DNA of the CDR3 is TGCGCCAGCAGCCCAGTCGATAAGGGTACTGAAGCTTTCTTT. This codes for CASSPVDKGTEAFF.

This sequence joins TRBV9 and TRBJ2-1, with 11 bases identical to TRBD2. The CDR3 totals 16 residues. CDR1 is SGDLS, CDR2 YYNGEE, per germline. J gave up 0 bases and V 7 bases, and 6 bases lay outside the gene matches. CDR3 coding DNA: TGTGCCAGCGGCCGGGGACTAGCGGCCTCCTACAATGAGCAGTTCTTC. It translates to CASGRGLAASYNEQFF.

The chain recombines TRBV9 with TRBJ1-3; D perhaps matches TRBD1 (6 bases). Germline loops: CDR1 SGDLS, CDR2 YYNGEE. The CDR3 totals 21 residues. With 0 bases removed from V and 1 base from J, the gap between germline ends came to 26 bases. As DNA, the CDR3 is TGTGCCAGCAGCGTAGAGGCGCTTTTGGCCAGGGGACGTAGTTCTGGAAACACCATATATTTT. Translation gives CASSVEALLARGRSSGNTIYF.

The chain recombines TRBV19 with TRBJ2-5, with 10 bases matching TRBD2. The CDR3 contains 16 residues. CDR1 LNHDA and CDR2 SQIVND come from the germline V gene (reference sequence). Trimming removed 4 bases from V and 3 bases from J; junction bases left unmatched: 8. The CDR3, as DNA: TGTGCCAGTAGTACCGGACTAGCGGTTGGGGAAGAGACCCAGTACTTC. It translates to CASSTGLAVGEETQYF.

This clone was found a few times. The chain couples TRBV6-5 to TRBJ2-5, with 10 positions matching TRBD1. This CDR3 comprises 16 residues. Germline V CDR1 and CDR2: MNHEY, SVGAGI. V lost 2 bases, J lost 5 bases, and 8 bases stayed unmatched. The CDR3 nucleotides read TGTGCCAGCAGTTACATACGGACAGGGGGTGGGGAGACCCAGTACTTC. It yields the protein CASSYIRTGGGETQYF.

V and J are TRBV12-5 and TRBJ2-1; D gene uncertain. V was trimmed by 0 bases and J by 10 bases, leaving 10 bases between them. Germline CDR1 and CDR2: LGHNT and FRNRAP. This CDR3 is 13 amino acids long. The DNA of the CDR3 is TGTGCTAGTGGTTTGGTACGATTGGGGGAGCAGTTCTTC. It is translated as CASGLVRLGEQFF.

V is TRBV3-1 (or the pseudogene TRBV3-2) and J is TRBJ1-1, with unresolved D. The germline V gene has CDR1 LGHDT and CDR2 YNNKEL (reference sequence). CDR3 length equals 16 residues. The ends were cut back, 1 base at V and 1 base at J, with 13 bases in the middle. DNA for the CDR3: TGTGCCAGCAGCCAAGGGAGGGTATGGGGGAACACTGAAGCTTTCTTT. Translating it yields CASSQGRVWGNTEAFF.

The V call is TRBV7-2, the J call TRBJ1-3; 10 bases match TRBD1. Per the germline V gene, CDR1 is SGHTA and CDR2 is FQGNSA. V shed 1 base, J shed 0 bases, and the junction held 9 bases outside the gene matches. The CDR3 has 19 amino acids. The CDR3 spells CASSLVRQGARHSGNTIYF. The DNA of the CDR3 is TGTGCCAGCAGCTTAGTTCGACAGGGGGCGAGGCACTCTGGAAACACCATATATTTT.

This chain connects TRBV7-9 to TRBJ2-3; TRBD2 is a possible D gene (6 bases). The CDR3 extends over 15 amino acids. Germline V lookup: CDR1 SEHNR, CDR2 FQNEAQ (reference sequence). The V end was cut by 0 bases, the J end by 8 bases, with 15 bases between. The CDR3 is CASSLALGSGGTQYF. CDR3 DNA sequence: TGTGCCAGCAGCTTAGCGCTGGGTAGCGGAGGTACGCAGTATTTT.

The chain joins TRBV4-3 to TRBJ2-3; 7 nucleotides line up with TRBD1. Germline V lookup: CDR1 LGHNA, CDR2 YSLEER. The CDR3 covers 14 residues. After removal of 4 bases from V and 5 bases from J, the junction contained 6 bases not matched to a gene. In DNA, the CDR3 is TGCGCCAGCAGCCTAGGACAGGCTGGAGATACGCAGTATTTT. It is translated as CASSLGQAGDTQYF.